The 14 T cell receptor beta chains given below trace back to one sample, sequenced in a study of blood T cell repertoires in COVID-19. This table comes from immunoSEQ multiplex PCR, and its TCRdb copy is limited to in-frame clones, with some not included. The sample carries about 150,000 clones, 85% to 90% recorded once. The source material was peripheral blood. These receptors all stem from a human donor in a cohort sampled during active COVID-19.

The chain uses TRBV5-1 and TRBJ2-1; D is perhaps TRBD2 (6 bases). The V gene's germline CDR1 is SGHRS and CDR2 YFSETQ. V lost 0 bases to trimming and J lost 9 bases, with 13 bases between them. This CDR3 contains 14 residues. The CDR3 here is CASSLEGGGFEQFF. CDR3 in DNA: TGCGCCAGCAGCTTGGAAGGTGGGGGGTTTGAGCAGTTCTTC.

This chain uses TRBV5-4 with TRBJ2-5; 8 bases are shared with TRBD1. V dropped 2 bases and J dropped 5; count of bases not matched to a gene: 2. Germline CDR1 is SGHNT and CDR2 is YYREEE (reference sequence). The CDR3 consists of 13 residues. CDR3 residues: CASSFDRGETQYF. CDR3 in DNA: TGTGCCAGCAGCTTTGACAGGGGCGAGACCCAGTACTTC.

The gene calls are TRBV7-2 and TRBJ2-5, with a possible D match to TRBD2 (5 bases). V shed 4 bases and J shed 2 bases, with 11 bases lying between them. The CDR3 extends over 14 amino acids. CDR1 and CDR2 (germline): SGHTA, FQGNSA. Written as DNA, the CDR3 is TGTGCCAGCAGCTCTCGGACTGTTCAAGAGACCCAGTACTTC. This sequence encodes CASSSRTVQETQYF.

A remark on this clone: At one end the junction does not follow the germline gene, possibly because of a read error. The J gene is TRBJ2-3, the V gene TRBV6-2 or TRBV6-3, with a tentative D call TRBD2 (5 bases). Germline loops: CDR1 MNHEY, CDR2 SVGEGT. The CDR3 contains 15 residues. This CDR3 is CASNYERLSTDTQYF. In nucleotides, the CDR3 is TGTGCCAGCAATTACGAGCGGCTTAGCACAGATACGCAGTATTTT.

V is TRBV14 and J is TRBJ1-2; D gene ambiguous. Deletions cut 0 bases from V and 4 bases from J, with 9 bases between. This CDR3 spans 14 amino acids. The germline CDR1 and CDR2 sequences are SGHDN and FVKESK. The CDR3 spells CASSQETRSYGYTF. For the CDR3, the DNA is TGTGCCAGCAGCCAAGAGACGCGGAGCTATGGCTACACCTTC.

As regards this clone: The same CDR3 also results from other DNA sequences found in this sample. J is TRBJ1-6 and V is TRBV7-9; TRBD1 matches at 9 bases. The germline gives CDR1 SEHNR, CDR2 FQNEAQ (reference sequence). The CDR3 is made up of 15 amino acids. V lost 4 bases to trimming and J lost 5 bases; unmatched junction nucleotides: 3. The chain's CDR3 is CASSSGTGNNSPLHF. In DNA, the CDR3 is TGTGCCAGCAGCTCAGGGACAGGGAATAATTCACCCCTCCACTTT.

In DNA, the CDR3 is TGTGCCAGCAGGCGGGGGGACAATGAGCAGTTCTTC. As protein: CASRRGDNEQFF. V gene TRBV6-5 combines with J gene TRBJ2-1, with 8 bases aligning to TRBD2. Germline CDR1 and CDR2: MNHEY and SVGAGI. The CDR3 is 12 amino acids. With 6 bases clipped from V and 5 bases from J, the junction kept 0 bases outside the gene matches.

The rearrangement links TRBV19 to TRBJ2-2; D perhaps matches TRBD2 (5 bases). This CDR3 contains 14 residues. V was trimmed by 5 bases and J by 4 bases, leaving 11 bases between them. Germline-derived CDR1 and CDR2 are LNHDA and SQIVND (reference sequence). CDR3 DNA: TGTGCCAGTAGTGGGTCCGCGGGCACCGGGGAGCTGTTTTTT. This gives the protein CASSGSAGTGELFF.

V gene TRBV14 combines with J gene TRBJ1-1; 9 bases align to TRBD1. Losses at the gene ends were 6 bases for V and 11 bases for J; bases not matched to a gene: 10. The CDR3 length is 13 residues. CDR1 is SGHDN, CDR2 FVKESK, per germline. CDR3 DNA: TGTGCCAGCAGACGGACAGGGGAGGTTCGGGCTTTCTTT. Protein: CASRRTGEVRAFF.

The genes are TRBV30 and TRBJ1-2; no definite D call. The CDR3 loop spans 13 amino acids. V was trimmed by 3 bases and J by 4 bases, leaving 12 bases between them. CDR1 and CDR2 from the germline V gene are GTSNPN and SVGIG (reference sequence). The CDR3 protein is CAWRGERGYGYTF. The CDR3 nucleotides are TGTGCCTGGAGGGGTGAGCGAGGCTATGGCTACACCTTC.

The V gene is TRBV7-9, the J gene TRBJ2-3; 8 bases are a match to TRBD2. V gave up 5 bases and J gave up 2 bases; unmatched junction bases: 6. The germline gives CDR1 SEHNR, CDR2 FQNEAQ (reference sequence). This CDR3 spans 15 amino acids. The CDR3 here is CASSPGLAPTDTQYF. In DNA, the CDR3 is TGTGCCAGCAGCCCAGGACTAGCCCCCACAGATACGCAGTATTTT. The full variable domain, its missing parts supplied by reference TRBV7-9 and TRBJ2-3, is DTGVSQNPRHKITKRGQNVTFRCDPISEHNRLYWYRQTLGQGPEFLTYFQNEAQLEKSRLLSDRFSAERPKGSFSTLEIQRTEQGDSAMYLCASSPGLAPTDTQYFGPGTRLTVL.

DNA for the CDR3: TGTGCCAGTAGACGGACAGGCTCTGGGGCCAACGTCCTGACTTTC. This gives the protein CASRRTGSGANVLTF. This chain connects TRBV19 to TRBJ2-6; the match to TRBD1 covers 7 bases. V shed 6 bases, J shed 0 bases, and the junction held 2 bases outside the gene matches. CDR1 LNHDA and CDR2 SQIVND come from the germline V gene (reference sequence). CDR3 length equals 15 residues.

The gene calls are TRBV2 and TRBJ2-1; 11 bases agree with TRBD2. CDR1 is SNHLY and CDR2 is FYNNEI in the germline V gene. The CDR3 length is 15 residues. J lost 5 bases, V lost 3 bases, and 3 bases had no gene match. CDR3 bases: TGTGCCAGCAGTGATCGACTAGCGGGGCACAATGAGCAGTTCTTC. Residues: CASSDRLAGHNEQFF.

The V call is TRBV7-3, the J call TRBJ2-1, with 10 bases matching TRBD2. The CDR3 contains 18 residues. With 0 bases clipped from V and 6 bases from J, the junction kept 11 bases outside the gene matches. Germline V CDR1 and CDR2: SGHTA, FQGTGA. CDR3 coding DNA: TGTGCCAGCAGCTTAACAATACCTCCTAGCGGGGGTCCCAATGAGCAGTTCTTC. Protein product: CASSLTIPPSGGPNEQFF.